A single sample is the source of the 20 T cell receptor beta chains below, sequenced in a study of T-cell memory formation after mild COVID-19. Each CDR3 protein gets one entry after TCRdb re-called the 5' RACE reads with MiXCR. Of about 300,000 distinct CDR3 sequences in the sample, approximately 19% were seen once. The sample consisted of PBMCs or a T cell subset sorted from them (not recorded which). All receptors come from a man aged 18 to 35 who had mild COVID-19 (a few samples of this study predate the infection). Cell type and time point are not known.

The sample holds many counts of this clonotype. This sequence joins TRBV7-3 and TRBJ2-2, with D hard to call. V lost 5 bases to trimming and J lost 2 bases, with 3 bases between them. CDR1 and CDR2 (germline): SGHTA, FQGTGA. CDR3 length: 12 residues. The CDR3 region has the DNA TGTGCCAGCAGCACCAACACCGGGGAGCTGTTTTTT. It is translated as CASSTNTGELFF.

This clonotype was detected only a few times. At one end, the junction sequence differs from germline, possibly due to a read error. The V gene is TRBV20-1, the J gene TRBJ2-7, with 10 bases matching TRBD2. The CDR3 sequence is 13 residues long. Per the germline V gene, CDR1 is DFQATT and CDR2 is SNEGSKA (reference sequence). The CDR3 DNA reads TGCAGTGCGAGAGGACTAGCGGACTACGAGCAGTACTTC. Protein sequence: CSARGLADYEQYF.

This clonotype was seen only a few times. This rearrangement joins TRBV20-1 to TRBJ2-7; D possibly corresponds to TRBD2 (6 bases). Germline V gene data show CDR1 as DFQATT and CDR2 as SNEGSKA (reference sequence). The CDR3 totals 13 residues. V lost 6 bases to trimming and J lost 2 bases, with 14 bases between them. CDR3 in amino acids: CSATGGATYEQYF. The CDR3 nucleotides are TGCAGTGCCACCGGAGGGGCTACCTACGAGCAGTACTTC.

This clonotype was observed a few times. V is TRBV7-2 and J is TRBJ1-1; D is unresolved. The CDR3 length is 14 residues. Germline loops: CDR1 SGHTA, CDR2 FQGNSA. V was cut by 5 bases and J by 0 bases, with 10 bases left in between. The chain's CDR3 is CASSATVMNTEAFF. The DNA for the CDR3 is TGTGCCAGCAGCGCCACGGTCATGAACACTGAAGCTTTCTTT.

The CDR3 reads CASSSARRTGETQYF. In nucleotides, the CDR3 is TGCGCCAGCAGCTCGGCTCGACGGACCGGGGAGACCCAGTACTTC. V usage is TRBV5-1 and J usage is TRBJ2-5; D gene uncertain. The length of the CDR3 is 15 residues. The V end was cut by 3 bases, the J end by 5 bases, with 17 bases between. The V gene's germline CDR1 is SGHRS and CDR2 YFSETQ.

This clonotype was counted ten times or more. The rearrangement joins TRBV7-3 to TRBJ1-1; D remains unclear. Trimming removed 4 bases at V and 2 bases at J, with 8 bases between. The CDR3 covers 13 residues. Germline V CDR1 and CDR2: SGHTA, FQGTGA. CDR3 DNA: TGTGCCAGCAGCTCCCAGGTCAACACTGAAGCTTTCTTT. Translated: CASSSQVNTEAFF. The full variable domain, its missing parts supplied by reference TRBV7-3 and TRBJ1-1, is GAGVSQTPSNKVTEKGKYVELRCDPISGHTALYWYRQSLGQGPEFLIYFQGTGAADDSGLPNDRFFAVRPEGSVSTLKIQRTERGDSAVYLCASSSQVNTEAFFGQGTRLTVV.

The chain combines TRBV20-1 with TRBJ2-5; a possible D gene is TRBD1 (6 bases). Germline CDR1 DFQATT, CDR2 SNEGSKA (reference sequence). V shed 6 bases and J shed 0 bases, with 23 bases lying between them. This CDR3 has 17 amino acids. The CDR3 spells CSAGRRGNGFHQETQYF. The CDR3 DNA reads as TGCAGTGCCGGCCGCAGGGGCAATGGGTTCCACCAAGAGACCCAGTACTTC.

This clonotype turned up a few times. The genes are TRBV5-1 and TRBJ1-2; D remains unclear. Germline V gives CDR1 SGHRS, CDR2 YFSETQ. This CDR3 contains 14 residues. V was clipped by 0 bases and J by 5 bases, with 11 bases between them. The CDR3 coding sequence is TGCGCCAGCAGCTTGGACAATGAGCTATATGGCTACACCTTC. Protein product: CASSLDNELYGYTF. Looking up the rest from reference TRBV5-1 and TRBJ1-2 gives the full variable domain: KAGVTQTPRYLIKTRGQQVTLSCSPISGHRSVSWYQQTPGQGLQFLFEYFSETQRNKGNFPGRFSGRQFSNSRSEMNVSTLELGDSALYLCASSLDNELYGYTFGSGTRLTVV.

This clonotype showed up just a few times. The rearrangement uses TRBV5-1 and TRBJ2-1; the match to TRBD1 covers 11 bases. V lost 3 bases to trimming and J lost 15 bases; unmatched junction nucleotides: 5. The germline CDR1 and CDR2 sequences are SGHRS and YFSETQ. CDR3 length: 12 residues. DNA of the CDR3: TGCGCCAGCAGCTGGGGACAGGGGGATCGGTTCTTC. Translation: CASSWGQGDRFF.

The CDR3 protein is CASSLVSGDADTQYF. CDR3 DNA sequence: TGCGCCAGCAGCTTGGTTTCGGGGGATGCAGATACGCAGTATTTT. The rearrangement uses TRBV5-1 and TRBJ2-3, with D perhaps matching TRBD2 (6 bases). V lost 0 bases and J 4 bases, leaving 12 bases between the germline ends. This CDR3 is built from 15 residues. The germline gives CDR1 SGHRS, CDR2 YFSETQ.

The chain joins TRBV29-1 to TRBJ2-1, with D perhaps TRBD1 (5 bases). V was cut by 3 bases and J by 13 bases, with 13 bases left in between. The germline V gene has CDR1 SQVTM and CDR2 ANQGSEA. The CDR3 has 11 residues. DNA for the CDR3: TGCAGCGTTGACCGCAGGGCCTATCAGTTCTTC. It specifies CSVDRRAYQFF.

This clonotype is a singleton in its sample. This rearrangement joins TRBV20-1 to TRBJ1-1; the match to TRBD1 covers 9 bases. This CDR3 comprises 15 residues. Unmatched junction bases numbered 9, after V lost 3 bases and J lost 4 bases. Per germline, CDR1 DFQATT and CDR2 SNEGSKA (reference sequence). CDR3 sequence reads: CSASRTGDVSTEAFF. Here the CDR3 DNA reads TGCAGTGCTAGTCGGACAGGGGATGTAAGCACTGAAGCTTTCTTT.

This clonotype was detected only a few times. The V call is TRBV7-9, the J call TRBJ2-4; D is possibly TRBD2 (6 bases). Germline-derived CDR1 and CDR2 are SEHNR and FQNEAQ (reference sequence). Trimming took 2 bases from V and 7 from J, leaving 18 bases between them. CDR3 length: 16 residues. This chain's CDR3 is CASSLPTSTLGNIQYF. CDR3 nucleotides: TGTGCCAGCAGCTTACCCACTAGCACCCTTGGGAACATTCAGTACTTC.

This clonotype was picked up a small number of times. The chain links TRBV7-9 to TRBJ2-7, with D possibly being TRBD2 (5 bases). This CDR3 contains 14 residues. Germline CDR1 SEHNR, CDR2 FQNEAQ (reference sequence). The V gene lost 5 bases and the J gene lost 6 bases, with 17 bases spanning the gap. DNA for the CDR3: TGTGCCAGCAGCCCCCCCCTGGGGAGAGGCGAGCAGTACTTC. The encoded protein is CASSPPLGRGEQYF.

This clonotype was detected a few times. This sequence joins TRBV12-3 or TRBV12-4 and TRBJ1-2; 7 bases match TRBD1. The length of the CDR3 is 14 residues. Trimming removed 7 bases from V and 2 bases from J; junction bases left unmatched: 7. The DNA of the CDR3 is TGTGCCAGCACCCCTGGGACAGCCAACTATGGCTACACCTTC. It is translated as CASTPGTANYGYTF.

The sample holds a few counts of this clonotype. This chain links TRBV7-6 with TRBJ2-3, with D possibly matching TRBD1 (5 bases). The CDR3 is made up of 14 amino acids. Germline V gene data show CDR1 as SGHVS and CDR2 as FNYEAQ. Trimming pared 5 bases from V and 5 bases from J, leaving 14 bases between. The CDR3 protein is CASSPRPQGDTQYF. CDR3 in DNA: TGTGCCAGCAGCCCACGTCCCCAGGGAGATACGCAGTATTTT.

This clonotype has more than one count but fewer than ten. The chain is built from TRBV29-1 and TRBJ1-2, with 10 bases matching TRBD1. The V gene end was trimmed by 1 base and the J gene end by 6 bases; junction bases not matched to a gene: 14. Germline CDR1 is SQVTM and CDR2 is ANQGSEA. CDR3 size: 17 residues. CDR3 amino acids: CSVEGRDRGRRTDGYTF. DNA of the CDR3: TGCAGCGTTGAAGGCCGGGACAGGGGTAGGCGTACTGATGGCTACACCTTC.

A few counts support this clonotype. The V gene is TRBV7-9, the J gene TRBJ2-3; 7 bases are a match to TRBD2. Germline V gene sequence: CDR1 SEHNR, CDR2 FQNEAQ (reference sequence). The CDR3 runs 14 residues. The V segment lost 5 bases and the J segment 4 bases; nucleotides outside the gene matches: 6. The CDR3 DNA is TGTGCCAGCAGCGCGAGCGGGGCCTCAGATACGCAGTATTTT. Encoded protein: CASSASGASDTQYF. The full variable domain, in which reference TRBV7-9 and TRBJ2-3 provide the parts outside the CDR3, is DTGVSQNPRHKITKRGQNVTFRCDPISEHNRLYWYRQTLGQGPEFLTYFQNEAQLEKSRLLSDRFSAERPKGSFSTLEIQRTEQGDSAMYLCASSASGASDTQYFGPGTRLTVL.

V gene TRBV5-1 combines with J gene TRBJ1-3, with D unclear. Germline CDR1 reads SGHRS; CDR2 reads YFSETQ. CDR3 length equals 15 residues. V was clipped by 0 bases and J by 1 base, with 8 bases between them. CDR3 in amino acids: CASSLGLSSGNTIYF. The DNA of the CDR3 is TGCGCCAGCAGCTTGGGATTATCTTCTGGAAACACCATATATTTT. The whole variable domain, filled in from reference TRBV5-1 and TRBJ1-3, reads KAGVTQTPRYLIKTRGQQVTLSCSPISGHRSVSWYQQTPGQGLQFLFEYFSETQRNKGNFPGRFSGRQFSNSRSEMNVSTLELGDSALYLCASSLGLSSGNTIYFGEGSWLTVV.

The gene calls are TRBV28 and TRBJ2-2; a weak D match, TRBD1 (5 bases). Deletions cut 3 bases from V and 1 base from J, with 21 bases between. The V gene's germline CDR1 is MDHEN and CDR2 SYDVKM. CDR3 length: 19 amino acids. CDR3 coding DNA: TGTGCCAGCAGTTTCCCCCCAACAGGAGTAATCTTGAACACCGGGGAGCTGTTTTTT. As protein: CASSFPPTGVILNTGELFF.